The 14 T cell receptor beta chains below all came from one sample that was sequenced in a study of control samples from healthy donors and cancer patients. Sequenced by immunoSEQ multiplex PCR; TCRdb stores in-frame clones only, minus some. The table has tens of thousands of clones, 80% to 90% seen once. Sequenced: blood. These receptors originate from a man in his fifties in good health.

The V gene is TRBV19, the J gene TRBJ2-5; no clear D. The CDR3 covers 13 residues. The V gene's germline CDR1 is LNHDA and CDR2 SQIVND (reference sequence). V was clipped by 6 bases and J by 5 bases, with 13 bases between them. CDR3 region: CASRADPWETQYF. In DNA, the CDR3 is TGTGCCAGTAGAGCAGACCCCTGGGAGACCCAGTACTTC. The entire variable domain, with the rest obtained from reference TRBV19 and TRBJ2-5, is as follows: DGGITQSPKYLFRKEGQNVTLSCEQNLNHDAMYWYRQDPGQGLRLIYYSQIVNDFQKGDIAEGYSVSREKKESFPLTVTSAQKNPTAFYLCASRADPWETQYFGPGTRLLVL.

CDR3 sequence: CASSDDRVKPQHF. Written as DNA, the CDR3 is TGTGCCAGCAGTGACGACAGGGTAAAGCCCCAGCATTTT. The V call is TRBV2, the J call TRBJ1-5; 7 nucleotides line up with TRBD1. Trimming at V came to 3 bases and at J to 8 bases, leaving 4 bases not matched to a gene. The CDR3 sequence is 13 residues long. From germline, CDR1 is SNHLY and CDR2 FYNNEI.

This chain joins TRBV6-1 and TRBJ1-2; D ambiguous. The CDR3 is 16 residues long. V lost 2 bases and J lost 8, with 21 bases in between. Germline-derived CDR1 and CDR2 are MNHNS and SASEGT. CDR3 protein: CASSEYGSNGFGGYTF. The CDR3 coding sequence is TGTGCCAGCAGTGAATATGGCAGTAACGGGTTCGGCGGCTACACCTTC.

This sequence joins TRBV4-2 and TRBJ2-1; 7 nucleotides align to TRBD2. The CDR3 sequence is 16 residues long. CDR1 is LGHNA and CDR2 is YNFKEQ in the germline V gene. The V segment lost 0 bases and the J segment 0 bases; nucleotides outside the gene matches: 2. The CDR3 region is CASSQDGGSSYNEQFF. In nucleotides, the CDR3 is TGTGCCAGCAGCCAAGATGGCGGGAGCTCCTACAATGAGCAGTTCTTC.

V gene TRBV30 combines with J gene TRBJ1-3; 7 nucleotides align to TRBD1. This CDR3 has 14 residues. Germline CDR1 GTSNPN, CDR2 SVGIG (reference sequence). The ends lost 2 bases at V and 0 bases at J; junction bases unmatched: 1. The CDR3 DNA reads TGTGCCTGGAGTCGACAGGGCTCTGGAAACACCATATATTTT. Its translation is CAWSRQGSGNTIYF. The full variable domain, rest sourced from reference TRBV30 and TRBJ1-3, is SQTIHQWPATLVQPVGSPLSLECTVEGTSNPNLYWYRQAAGRGLQLLFYSVGIGQISSEVPQNLSASRPQDRQFILSSKKLLLSDSGFYLCAWSRQGSGNTIYFGEGSWLTVV.

The V and J genes are TRBV19 and TRBJ1-2; D not certain. In germline, CDR1 is LNHDA, CDR2 SQIVND (reference sequence). The CDR3 is 15 residues long. V shed 7 bases and J shed 3 bases, with 18 bases lying between them. The CDR3 coding sequence is TGTGCCAGTACTGATGGGCAGTGGCTTGACTATGGCTACACCTTC. Its protein is CASTDGQWLDYGYTF.

The chain uses TRBV24-1 and TRBJ1-5, with D tentatively TRBD1 (6 bases). CDR1 is KGHDR and CDR2 is SFDVKD in the germline V gene. CDR3 length: 17 amino acids. V lost 8 bases, J lost 0 bases, and 19 bases lay in between. The CDR3 nucleotides are TGTGCCACCAACCATTCGACAGGTGACGATAGCAATCAGCCCCAGCATTTT. Its protein is CATNHSTGDDSNQPQHF.

The chain carries TRBV12-3 or TRBV12-4 and TRBJ2-7; weak D call: TRBD2 (6 bases). The CDR3 contains 13 residues. The V and J ends lost 5 bases and 6 bases respectively, with 14 bases between them. In DNA, the CDR3 is TGTGCCAGCAGTCCGGTGGGGGGAGGCGAGCAGTACTTC. As protein: CASSPVGGGEQYF.

This clone occurred a few times. The chain combines TRBV7-8 with TRBJ2-1, with 7 bases lining up with TRBD1. Trimming cost V 1 base and J 1 base; bases outside gene matches: 7. Germline CDR1 SGHVS, CDR2 FQNEAQ. CDR3 length: 17 amino acids. CDR3: CASSLEGQGDSYNEQFF. CDR3 nucleotide sequence: TGTGCCAGCAGCTTAGAAGGGCAGGGGGATTCCTACAATGAGCAGTTCTTC.

The chain combines TRBV6-5 with TRBJ1-4; D is uncertain. Trimming stripped 7 bases from V and 5 bases from J, with 11 bases between. CDR1 is MNHEY, CDR2 SVGAGI, per germline. This CDR3 comprises 13 residues. The CDR3 sequence: CASKEGGNEKLFF. CDR3 DNA: TGTGCCAGCAAGGAGGGAGGAAATGAAAAACTGTTTTTT.

The chain couples TRBV20-1 to TRBJ1-5; D gene unclear. This CDR3 is built from 11 residues. The V end was cut by 5 bases, the J end by 11 bases, with 13 bases between. The germline gives CDR1 DFQATT, CDR2 SNEGSKA (reference sequence). CDR3 coding DNA: TGCAGTGCTTCGACTGAAGAAGCCCAGCATTTT. Its protein product is CSASTEEAQHF.

This clone was seen once. The chain combines TRBV5-6 with TRBJ1-3; 8 nucleotides agree with TRBD1. The CDR3 is made up of 15 amino acids. CDR1 is SGHDT and CDR2 is YYEEEE in the germline V gene. The V segment lost 0 bases and the J segment 4 bases; nucleotides outside the gene matches: 3. The CDR3 DNA reads as TGTGCCAGCAGCTTGGGGCGACAGGGGGGAAACACCATATATTTT. The encoded protein is CASSLGRQGGNTIYF.

The chain uses TRBV9 and TRBJ2-7; D perhaps matches TRBD1 (6 bases). The CDR3 extends over 16 amino acids. The V gene lost 0 bases and the J gene lost 2 bases, with 15 bases spanning the gap. Germline CDR1 is SGDLS and CDR2 is YYNGEE. The CDR3 spells CASSVAPDRNAYEQYF. CDR3 nucleotides: TGTGCCAGCAGCGTAGCCCCCGACAGGAACGCCTACGAGCAGTACTTC.

J is TRBJ1-2 and V is TRBV7-2; TRBD1 aligns across 9 bases. After removal of 5 bases from V and 4 bases from J, the junction contained 5 bases not matched to a gene. Germline V gives CDR1 SGHTA, CDR2 FQGNSA. The CDR3 covers 14 residues. The CDR3 sequence: CASSPAGQGYGYTF. The DNA of the CDR3 is TGTGCCAGCAGCCCCGCGGGACAGGGCTATGGCTACACCTTC.